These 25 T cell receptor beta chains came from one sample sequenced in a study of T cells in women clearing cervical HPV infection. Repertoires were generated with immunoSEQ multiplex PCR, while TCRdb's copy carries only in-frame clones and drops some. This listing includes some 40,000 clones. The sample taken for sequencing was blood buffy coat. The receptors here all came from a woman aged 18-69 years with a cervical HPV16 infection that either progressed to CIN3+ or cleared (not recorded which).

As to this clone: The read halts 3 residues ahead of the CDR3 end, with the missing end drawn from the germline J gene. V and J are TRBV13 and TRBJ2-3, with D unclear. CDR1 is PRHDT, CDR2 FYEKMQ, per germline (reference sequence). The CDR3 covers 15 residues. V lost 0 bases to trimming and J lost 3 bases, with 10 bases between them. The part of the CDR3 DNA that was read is TGTGCCAGCAGCTTAGGATGGGTCGGGACAGATACG. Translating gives CASSLGWVGTDT. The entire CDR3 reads CASSLGWVGTDTQYF.

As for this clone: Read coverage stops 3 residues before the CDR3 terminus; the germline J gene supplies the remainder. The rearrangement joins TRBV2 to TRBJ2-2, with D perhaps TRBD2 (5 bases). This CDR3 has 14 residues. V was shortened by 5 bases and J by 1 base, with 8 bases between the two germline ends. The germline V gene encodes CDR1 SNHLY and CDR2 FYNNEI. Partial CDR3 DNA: TGTGCCAGCAGTCCGGACTTGAACACCGGGGAG. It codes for CASSPDLNTGE. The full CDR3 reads CASSPDLNTGELFF.

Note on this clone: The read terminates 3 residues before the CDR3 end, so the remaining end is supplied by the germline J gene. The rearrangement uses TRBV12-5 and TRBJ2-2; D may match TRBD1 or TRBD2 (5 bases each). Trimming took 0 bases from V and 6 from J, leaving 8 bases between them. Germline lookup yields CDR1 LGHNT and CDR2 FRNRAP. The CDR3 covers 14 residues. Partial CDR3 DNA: TGTGCTAGTGGTTTGGTACAGGAGGCCGGGGAG. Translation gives CASGLVQEAGE. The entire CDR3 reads CASGLVQEAGELFF.

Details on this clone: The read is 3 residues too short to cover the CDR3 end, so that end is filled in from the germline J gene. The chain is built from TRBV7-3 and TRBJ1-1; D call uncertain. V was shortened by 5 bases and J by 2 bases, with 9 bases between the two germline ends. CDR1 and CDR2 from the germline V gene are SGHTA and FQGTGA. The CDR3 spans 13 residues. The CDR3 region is CASSITINTEAFF. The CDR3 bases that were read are TGTGCCAGCAGCATCACTATTAACACTGAA.

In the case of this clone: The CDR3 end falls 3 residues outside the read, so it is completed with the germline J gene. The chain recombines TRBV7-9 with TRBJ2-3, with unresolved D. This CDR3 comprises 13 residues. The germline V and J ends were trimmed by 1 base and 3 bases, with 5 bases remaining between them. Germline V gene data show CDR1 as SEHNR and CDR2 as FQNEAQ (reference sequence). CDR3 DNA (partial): TGTGCCAGCAGCTTAGTTGTAACAGATACG. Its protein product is CASSLVVTDT. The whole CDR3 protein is CASSLVVTDTQYF. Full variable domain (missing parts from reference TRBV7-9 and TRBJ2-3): DTGVSQNPRHKITKRGQNVTFRCDPISEHNRLYWYRQTLGQGPEFLTYFQNEAQLEKSRLLSDRFSAERPKGSFSTLEIQRTEQGDSAMYLCASSLVVTDTQYFGPGTRLTVL.

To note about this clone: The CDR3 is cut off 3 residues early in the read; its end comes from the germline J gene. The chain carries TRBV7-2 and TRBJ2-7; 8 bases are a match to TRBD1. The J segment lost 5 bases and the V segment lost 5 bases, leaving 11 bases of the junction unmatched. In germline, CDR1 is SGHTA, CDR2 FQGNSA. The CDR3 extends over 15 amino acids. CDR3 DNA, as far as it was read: TGTGCCAGCAGCCCGAGGGACAGGAAGGTGGACGAG. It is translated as CASSPRDRKVDE. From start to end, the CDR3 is CASSPRDRKVDEQYF.

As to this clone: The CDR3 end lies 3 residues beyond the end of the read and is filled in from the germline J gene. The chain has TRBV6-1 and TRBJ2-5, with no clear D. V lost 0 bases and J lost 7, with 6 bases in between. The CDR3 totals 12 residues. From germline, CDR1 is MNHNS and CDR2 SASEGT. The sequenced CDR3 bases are TGTGCCAGCAGTGAAGCGGCAGTGACC. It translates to CASSEAAVT. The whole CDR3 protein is CASSEAAVTQYF.

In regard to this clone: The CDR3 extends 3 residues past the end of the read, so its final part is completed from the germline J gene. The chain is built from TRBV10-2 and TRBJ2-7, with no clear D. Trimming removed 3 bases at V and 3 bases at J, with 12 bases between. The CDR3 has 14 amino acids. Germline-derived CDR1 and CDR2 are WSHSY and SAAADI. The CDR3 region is CASSDVRQSYEQYF. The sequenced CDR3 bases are TGCGCCAGCAGTGATGTTCGCCAGAGCTACGAG.

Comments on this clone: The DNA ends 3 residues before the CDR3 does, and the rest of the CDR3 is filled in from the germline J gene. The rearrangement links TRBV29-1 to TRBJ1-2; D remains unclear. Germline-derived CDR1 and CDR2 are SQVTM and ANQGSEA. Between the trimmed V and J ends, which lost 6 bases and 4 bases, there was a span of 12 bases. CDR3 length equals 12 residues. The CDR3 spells CSVKVASYGYTF. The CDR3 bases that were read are TGCAGCGTAAAAGTGGCTAGCTATGGC.

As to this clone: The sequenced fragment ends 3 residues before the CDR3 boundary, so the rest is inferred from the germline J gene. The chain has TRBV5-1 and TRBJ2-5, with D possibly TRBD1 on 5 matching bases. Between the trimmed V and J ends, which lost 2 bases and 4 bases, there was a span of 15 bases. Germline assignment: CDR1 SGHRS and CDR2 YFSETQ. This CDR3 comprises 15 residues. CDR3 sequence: CASSFVPLQGETQYF. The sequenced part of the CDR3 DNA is TGCGCCAGCAGCTTCGTTCCCCTGCAGGGAGAGACC.

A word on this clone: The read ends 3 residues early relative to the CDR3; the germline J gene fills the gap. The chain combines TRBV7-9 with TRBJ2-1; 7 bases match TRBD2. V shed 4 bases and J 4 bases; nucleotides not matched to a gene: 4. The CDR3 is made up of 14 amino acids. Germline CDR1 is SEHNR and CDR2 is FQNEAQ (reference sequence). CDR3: CASSSLAEYNEQFF. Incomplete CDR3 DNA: TGTGCCAGCAGCTCTCTAGCGGAGTACAATGAG.

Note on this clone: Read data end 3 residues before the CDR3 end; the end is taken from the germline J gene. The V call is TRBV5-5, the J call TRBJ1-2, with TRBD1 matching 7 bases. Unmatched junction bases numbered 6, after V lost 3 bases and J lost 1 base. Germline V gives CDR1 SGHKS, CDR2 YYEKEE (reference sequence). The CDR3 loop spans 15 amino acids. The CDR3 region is CASSYSGTDNYGYTF. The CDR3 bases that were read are TGTGCCAGCAGCTATTCCGGGACAGATAACTATGGC.

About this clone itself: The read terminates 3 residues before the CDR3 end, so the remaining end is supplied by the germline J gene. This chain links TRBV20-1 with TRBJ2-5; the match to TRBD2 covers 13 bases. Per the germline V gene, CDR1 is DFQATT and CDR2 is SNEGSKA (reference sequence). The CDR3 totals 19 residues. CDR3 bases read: TGCAGTGCTAGAGATCAACTAGCGGGAGGGCCGCGACACACAGATACC. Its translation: CSARDQLAGGPRHTDT. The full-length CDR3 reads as CSARDQLAGGPRHTDTQYF.

CDR3 bases read: TGTGCCAGCTCACCCTCCCGGGACAGGGGAAACATT. This encodes CASSPSRDRGNI. The whole CDR3 protein is CASSPSRDRGNIQYF. The chain uses TRBV18 and TRBJ2-4; 10 bases align to TRBD1. The read terminates 3 residues ahead of where the CDR3 ends, so the germline J gene completes it. The ends lost 3 bases at V and 6 bases at J; junction bases unmatched: 5. Germline CDR1 is KGHSH and CDR2 is LQKENI. The CDR3 loop spans 15 amino acids. The full variable domain, rest sourced from reference TRBV18 and TRBJ2-4, is NAGVMQNPRHLVRRRGQEARLRCSPMKGHSHVYWYRQLPEEGLKFMVYLQKENIIDESGMPKERFSAEFPKEGPSILRIQQVVRGDSAAYFCASSPSRDRGNIQYFGAGTRLSVL.

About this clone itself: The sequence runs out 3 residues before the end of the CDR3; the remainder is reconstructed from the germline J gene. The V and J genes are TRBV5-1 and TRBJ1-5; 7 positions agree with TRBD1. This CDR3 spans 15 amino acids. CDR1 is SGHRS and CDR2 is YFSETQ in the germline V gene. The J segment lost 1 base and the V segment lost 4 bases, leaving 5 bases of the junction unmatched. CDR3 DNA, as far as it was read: TGCGCCAGCAGCCGAACAGGGGAGAGCAATCAGCCC. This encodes CASSRTGESNQP. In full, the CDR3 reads CASSRTGESNQPQHF.

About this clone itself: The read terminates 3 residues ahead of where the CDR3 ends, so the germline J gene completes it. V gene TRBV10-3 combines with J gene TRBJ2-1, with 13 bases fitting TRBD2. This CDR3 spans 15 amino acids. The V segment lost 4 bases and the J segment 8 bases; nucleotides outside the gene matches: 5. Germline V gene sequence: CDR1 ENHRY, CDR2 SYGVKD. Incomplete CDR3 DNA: TGTGCCATCAGTGTTACTAGCGGGGGGGCGGATGAG. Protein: CAISVTSGGADE. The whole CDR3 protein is CAISVTSGGADEQFF.

CDR3 amino acids: CASSHSFLDYGYTF. The DNA read from the CDR3 is TGCGCCAGCAGTCATAGTTTTTTAGACTATGGC. This rearrangement joins TRBV5-1 to TRBJ1-2; no firm D call. The read ends 3 residues early relative to the CDR3; the germline J gene fills the gap. V dropped 5 bases and J dropped 3 bases, with 14 bases sitting between them. The germline V gene has CDR1 SGHRS and CDR2 YFSETQ. CDR3 length: 14 amino acids.

The CDR3 spells CASSSVAGEIQETQYF. The CDR3 bases that were read are TGTGCCAGCAGCTCTGTAGCGGGGGAAATTCAAGAGACC. The chain employs TRBV13 and TRBJ2-5, with 9 bases that match TRBD2. The read stops 3 residues short of the end of the CDR3; the missing end is completed from the germline J gene. In germline, CDR1 is PRHDT, CDR2 FYEKMQ (reference sequence). CDR3 size: 16 residues. V trimming: 4 bases; J trimming: 2 bases; junction bases outside the gene matches: 8. The variable domain in full, with the rest retrieved from reference TRBV13 and TRBJ2-5, is AAGVIQSPRHLIKEKRETATLKCYPIPRHDTVYWYQQGPGQDPQFLISFYEKMQSDKGSIPDRFSAQQFSDYHSELNMSSLELGDSALYFCASSSVAGEIQETQYFGPGTRLLVL.

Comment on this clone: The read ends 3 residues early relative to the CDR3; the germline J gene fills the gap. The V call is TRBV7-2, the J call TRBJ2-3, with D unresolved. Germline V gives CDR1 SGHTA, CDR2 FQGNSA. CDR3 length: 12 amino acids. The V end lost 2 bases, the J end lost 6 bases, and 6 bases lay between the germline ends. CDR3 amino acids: CASSLMRDTQYF. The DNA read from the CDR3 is TGTGCCAGCAGCTTAATGCGGGATACG.

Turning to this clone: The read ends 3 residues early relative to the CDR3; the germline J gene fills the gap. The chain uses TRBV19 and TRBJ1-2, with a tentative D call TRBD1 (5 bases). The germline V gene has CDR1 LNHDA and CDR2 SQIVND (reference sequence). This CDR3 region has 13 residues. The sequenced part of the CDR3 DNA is TGTGCCAGTAACACGGGACTCACCAATGAC. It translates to CASNTGLTND. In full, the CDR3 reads CASNTGLTNDYTF.

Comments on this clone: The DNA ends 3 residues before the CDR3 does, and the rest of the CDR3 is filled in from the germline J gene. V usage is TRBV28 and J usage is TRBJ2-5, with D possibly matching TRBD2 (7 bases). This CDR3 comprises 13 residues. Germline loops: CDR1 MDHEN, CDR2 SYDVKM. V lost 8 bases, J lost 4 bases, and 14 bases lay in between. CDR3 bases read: TGTGCCAGCTCTAGGGGGGGCGGAGAGACC. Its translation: CASSRGGGET. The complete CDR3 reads CASSRGGGETQYF.

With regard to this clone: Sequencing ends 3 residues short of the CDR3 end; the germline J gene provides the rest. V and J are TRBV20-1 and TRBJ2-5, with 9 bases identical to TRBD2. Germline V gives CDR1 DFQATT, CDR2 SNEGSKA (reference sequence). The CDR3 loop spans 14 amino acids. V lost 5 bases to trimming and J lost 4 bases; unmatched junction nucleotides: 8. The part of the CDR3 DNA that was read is TGCAGTGCTGAAACTAGCGGGTGGTCAGAGACC. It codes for CSAETSGWSET. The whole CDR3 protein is CSAETSGWSETQYF.

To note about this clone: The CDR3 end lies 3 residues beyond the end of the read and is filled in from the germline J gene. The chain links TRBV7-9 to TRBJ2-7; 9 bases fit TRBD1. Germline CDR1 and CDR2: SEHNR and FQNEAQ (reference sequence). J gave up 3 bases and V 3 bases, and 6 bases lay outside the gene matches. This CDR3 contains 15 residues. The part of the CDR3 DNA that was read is TGTGCCAGCAGCTTTAGGGGACAGGGTGACTACGAG. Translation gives CASSFRGQGDYE. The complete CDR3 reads CASSFRGQGDYEQYF.

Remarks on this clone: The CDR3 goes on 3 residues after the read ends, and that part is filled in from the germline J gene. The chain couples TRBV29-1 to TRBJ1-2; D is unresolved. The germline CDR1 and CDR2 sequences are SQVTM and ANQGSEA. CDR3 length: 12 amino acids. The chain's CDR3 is CSVEAASLGYTF. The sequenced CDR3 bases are TGCAGCGTTGAAGCCGCGTCCCTAGGC.

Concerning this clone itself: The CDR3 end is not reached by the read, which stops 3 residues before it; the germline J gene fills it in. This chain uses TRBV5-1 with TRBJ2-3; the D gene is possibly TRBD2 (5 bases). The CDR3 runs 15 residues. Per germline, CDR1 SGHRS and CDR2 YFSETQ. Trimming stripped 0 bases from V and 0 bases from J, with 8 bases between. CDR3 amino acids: CASSLDRTSTDTQYF. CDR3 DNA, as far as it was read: TGCGCCAGCAGCTTGGATCGGACTAGCACAGATACG.